This T cell receptor beta chain was sequenced for a study of early T cells in non-severe SARS-CoV-2 infection. TCRdb ran MiXCR on the 5' RACE reads and lists one entry per CDR3 protein. The sample has around 66,000 distinct CDR3 sequences; approximately 6% are singletons. In its sample, this clonotype was seen many times. Germline V lookup: CDR1 LNHDA, CDR2 SQIVND (reference sequence). V was clipped by 4 bases and J by 0 bases; unmatched bases: 12. The CDR3 covers 18 residues. The sequencing here drew on whole blood, taken at baseline. The chain links TRBV19 to TRBJ2-1, with 7 bases identical to TRBD2. The sequence came from an adult who was a healthcare worker with PCR-confirmed SARS-CoV-2 infection or an uninfected control (not recorded which). The CDR3: CASSTPLASRISYNEQFF. The CDR3 nucleotides read TGTGCCAGTAGTACGCCACTAGCGTCAAGGATCTCCTACAATGAGCAGTTCTTC.